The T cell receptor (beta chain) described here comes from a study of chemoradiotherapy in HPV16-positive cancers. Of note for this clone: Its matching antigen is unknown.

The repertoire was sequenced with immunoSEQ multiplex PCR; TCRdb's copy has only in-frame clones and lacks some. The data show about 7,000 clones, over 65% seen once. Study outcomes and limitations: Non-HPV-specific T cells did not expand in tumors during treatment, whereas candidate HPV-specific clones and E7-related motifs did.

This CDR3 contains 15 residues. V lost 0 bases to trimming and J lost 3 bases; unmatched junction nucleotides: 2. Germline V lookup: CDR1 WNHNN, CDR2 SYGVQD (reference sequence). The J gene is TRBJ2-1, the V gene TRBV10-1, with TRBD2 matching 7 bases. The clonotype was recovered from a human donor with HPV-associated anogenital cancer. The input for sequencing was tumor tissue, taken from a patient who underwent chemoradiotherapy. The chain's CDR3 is CASSESGGNYNEQFF. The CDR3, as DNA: TGCGCCAGCAGTGAGTCCGGGGGGAACTACAATGAGCAGTTCTTC.